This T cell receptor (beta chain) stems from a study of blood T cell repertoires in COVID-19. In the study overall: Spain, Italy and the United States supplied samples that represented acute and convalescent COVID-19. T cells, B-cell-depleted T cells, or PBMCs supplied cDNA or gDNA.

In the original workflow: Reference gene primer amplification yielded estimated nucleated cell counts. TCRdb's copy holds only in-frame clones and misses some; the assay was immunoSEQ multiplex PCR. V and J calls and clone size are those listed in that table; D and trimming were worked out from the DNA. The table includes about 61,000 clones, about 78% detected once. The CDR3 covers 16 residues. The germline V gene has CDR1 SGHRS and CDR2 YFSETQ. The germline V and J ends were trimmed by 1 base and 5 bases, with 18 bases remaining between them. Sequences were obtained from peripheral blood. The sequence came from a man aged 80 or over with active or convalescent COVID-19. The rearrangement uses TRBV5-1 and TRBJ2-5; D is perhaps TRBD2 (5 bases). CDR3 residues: CASSLNGVGLGETQYF. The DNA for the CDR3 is TGCGCCAGCAGCTTGAATGGGGTTGGACTGGGGGAGACCCAGTACTTC.